One sample yielded the 3 T cell receptor beta chains listed below, sequenced in a study of T cell responses to AZD1222 COVID-19 vaccine. Here immunoSEQ multiplex PCR was the method, and the copy in TCRdb shows in-frame clones only, minus some. This table holds some 100,000 clones, over 75% found once. The sequencing used peripheral blood, collected on day 0 of AZD1222 vaccination. These receptors all come from an adult in good health.

This chain uses TRBV5-1 with TRBJ2-1; D remains ambiguous. With 0 bases removed from V and 6 bases from J, the gap between germline ends came to 10 bases. Per the germline V gene, CDR1 is SGHRS and CDR2 is YFSETQ. The CDR3 runs to 14 residues. The CDR3 DNA reads as TGCGCCAGCAGCTTGGGAATTTTAGGCAATGAGCAGTTCTTC. The encoded protein is CASSLGILGNEQFF. The entire variable domain, with the rest obtained from reference TRBV5-1 and TRBJ2-1, is as follows: KAGVTQTPRYLIKTRGQQVTLSCSPISGHRSVSWYQQTPGQGLQFLFEYFSETQRNKGNFPGRFSGRQFSNSRSEMNVSTLELGDSALYLCASSLGILGNEQFFGPGTRLTVL.

In this sample, this clone turned up once. The V call is TRBV12-5, the J call TRBJ2-7; D may be TRBD2 (5 bases). This CDR3 has 15 residues. V was cut by 7 bases and J by 0 bases, with 16 bases left in between. The germline V gene encodes CDR1 LGHNT and CDR2 FRNRAP. As DNA, the CDR3 is TGTGCTAGTGCCGGAGGAGGCGGTAGCTCCTACGAGCAGTACGTC. Amino acid sequence: CASAGGGGSSYEQYV.

The V and J genes are TRBV6-2 or TRBV6-3 and TRBJ2-7, with a possible D match to TRBD2 (6 bases). The CDR3 extends over 15 amino acids. V lost 4 bases to trimming and J lost 0 bases, with 13 bases between them. Germline assignment: CDR1 MNHEY and CDR2 SVGEGT. The CDR3 sequence: CASSLDGGTSYEQYF. In DNA, the CDR3 is TGTGCCAGCAGTTTGGATGGGGGGACCTCCTACGAGCAGTACTTC.